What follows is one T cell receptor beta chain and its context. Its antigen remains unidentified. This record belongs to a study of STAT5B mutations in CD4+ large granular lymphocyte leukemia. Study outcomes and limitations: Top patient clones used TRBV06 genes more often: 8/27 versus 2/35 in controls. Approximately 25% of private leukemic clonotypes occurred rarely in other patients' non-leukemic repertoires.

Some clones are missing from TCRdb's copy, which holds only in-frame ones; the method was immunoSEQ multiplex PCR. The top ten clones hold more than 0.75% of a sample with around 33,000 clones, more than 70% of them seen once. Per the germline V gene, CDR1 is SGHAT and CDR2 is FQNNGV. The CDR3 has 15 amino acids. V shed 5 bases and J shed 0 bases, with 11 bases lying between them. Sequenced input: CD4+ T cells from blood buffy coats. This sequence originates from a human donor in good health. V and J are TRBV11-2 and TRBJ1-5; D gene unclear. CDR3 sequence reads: CASSVRTDSNQPQHF. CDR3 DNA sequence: TGTGCCAGCAGCGTCCGGACGGATAGCAATCAGCCCCAGCATTTT.